This T cell receptor (beta chain) is drawn from a study of T-cell reconstitution after alpha-beta-depleted transplantation in children (dated by TCRdb to the mid-2010s). For the wider study: T-cell immune reconstitution after TCRalphabeta/CD19-depleted allogeneic hematopoietic cell transplantation in children was quantitatively tracked in the study by means of TCR repertoire profiling.

The library was made by PCR. The listed sequencing device is Illumina HiSeq 2500. TCR libraries were prepared with molecular barcoding, using unique molecular identifiers to normalize TCRbeta repertoire quantification. TCRdb itself trimmed the public reads at Q25 with fastp, ran MiXCR and retained productive beta chains. Records with the same CDR3 protein are collapsed into one entry carrying the most frequent genes and DNA. In this sample the table shows hundreds of thousands of distinct CDR3 sequences, over 9.5% of which occur a single time. The top ten constitute just over 2% of the sample. At least ten counts were recorded for this clonotype. No cognate antigen has been identified for it. Within one base of it there is no much larger clone, and no base qualities were kept. The sample's treatment or condition label is to be understood as: allogeneic hematopoietic cell transplantation with graft depleted of TCRalphabeta T cells and CD19 B cells. Transplant recipients were children who received TCRalphabeta/CD19-depleted allogeneic hematopoietic cell grafts.

The CDR3 runs 16 amino acids, cysteine and phenylalanine included. The sequence is cut down to CDR3 DNA, 48 bases in frame from base 1. Germline trimming amounts to 3 bases on V and 0 bases on J, with 5 as the count of junction bases outside the gene matches. The germline V gene encodes CDR1 LGHNA and CDR2 YSLEER. Results and caveats for the whole study, not just this receptor: Hyperexpanded clone frequencies declined over subsequent months; after one year, T-cell counts and TCRbeta diversity were mostly attributed to newly produced T cells. About two months after transplant, the apparently early recovery of alphabetaT-cell counts reportedly depended on just several hundred clones that had expanded rapidly and came from non-depleted graft cells. The high TCRbeta diversity at day 60 in some patients was ascribed to recipient T cells and intrathymic progenitors that had survived conditioning.

In this chain, TRBV4-3 is recombined with TRBJ2-1, and 7 junctional nucleotides match TRBD2. The material sequenced was PBMCs, taken before TCRalphabeta/CD19-depleted stem cell transplant. The TCR sequence derives from a child aged 2 to 10 with inherited bone marrow failure, due to receive a stem cell transplant. The DNA reads as follows: TGCGCCAGCAGCCACCTAAGCGGGATCTCCTACAATGAGCAGTTCTTC. Translated, it reads CASSHLSGISYNEQFF.